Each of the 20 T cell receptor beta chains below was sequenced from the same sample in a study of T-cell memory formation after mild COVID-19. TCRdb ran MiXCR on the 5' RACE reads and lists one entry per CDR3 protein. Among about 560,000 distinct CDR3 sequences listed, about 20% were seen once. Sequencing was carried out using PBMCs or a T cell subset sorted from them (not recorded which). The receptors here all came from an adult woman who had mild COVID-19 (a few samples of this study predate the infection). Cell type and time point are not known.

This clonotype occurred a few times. The CDR3 here is CATSEAAYGYTF. The CDR3, as DNA: TGTGCCACCAGTGAGGCAGCCTATGGCTACACCTTC. The gene calls are TRBV24-1 and TRBJ1-2; D gene ambiguous. The germline CDR1 and CDR2 sequences are KGHDR and SFDVKD. V lost 4 bases, J lost 4 bases, and 6 bases lay in between. This CDR3 has 12 amino acids.

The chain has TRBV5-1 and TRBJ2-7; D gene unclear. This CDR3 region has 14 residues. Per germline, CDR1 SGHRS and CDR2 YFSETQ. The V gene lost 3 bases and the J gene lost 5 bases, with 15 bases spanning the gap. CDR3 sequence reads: CASSSESPGDEQYF. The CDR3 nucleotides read TGCGCCAGCAGCTCGGAGTCCCCCGGCGACGAGCAGTACTTC.

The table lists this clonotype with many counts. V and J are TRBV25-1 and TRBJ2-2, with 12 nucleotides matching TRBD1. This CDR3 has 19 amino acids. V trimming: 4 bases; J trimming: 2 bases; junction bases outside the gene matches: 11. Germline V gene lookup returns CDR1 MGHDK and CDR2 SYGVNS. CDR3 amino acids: CASSGPLGQGAINTGELFF. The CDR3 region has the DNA TGTGCCAGCAGTGGACCTTTGGGACAGGGGGCCATAAACACCGGGGAGCTGTTTTTT.

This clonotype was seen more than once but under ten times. The CDR3 DNA sequence: TGCGCCAGCAGCTTTGAGGGGGCGCGGACCTTC. Translating gives CASSFEGARTF. V and J are TRBV5-1 and TRBJ1-2; 7 bases are shared with TRBD1. Germline trimming cut 2 bases from V and 14 bases from J; bases unmatched to any gene: 6. CDR1 is SGHRS and CDR2 is YFSETQ in the germline V gene. This CDR3 is built from 11 residues.

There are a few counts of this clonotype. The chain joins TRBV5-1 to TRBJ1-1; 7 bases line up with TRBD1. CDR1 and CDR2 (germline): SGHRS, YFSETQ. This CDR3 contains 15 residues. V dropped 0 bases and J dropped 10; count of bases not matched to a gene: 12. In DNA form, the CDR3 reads TGCGCCAGCAGCTTGGATGCCCAGGACAGGAGGTCAGCTTTCTTT. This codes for CASSLDAQDRRSAFF.

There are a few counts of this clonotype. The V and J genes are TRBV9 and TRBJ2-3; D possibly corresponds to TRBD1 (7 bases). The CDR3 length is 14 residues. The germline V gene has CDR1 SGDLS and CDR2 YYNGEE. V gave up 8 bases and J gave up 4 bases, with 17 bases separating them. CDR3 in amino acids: CASQRQGGADTQYF. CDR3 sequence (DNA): TGTGCCAGTCAGCGGCAGGGGGGCGCAGATACGCAGTATTTT. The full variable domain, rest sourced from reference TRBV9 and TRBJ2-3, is DSGVTQTPKHLITATGQRVTLRCSPRSGDLSVYWYQQSLDQGLQFLIQYYNGEERAKGNILERFSAQQFPDLHSELNLSSLELGDSALYFCASQRQGGADTQYFGPGTRLTVL.

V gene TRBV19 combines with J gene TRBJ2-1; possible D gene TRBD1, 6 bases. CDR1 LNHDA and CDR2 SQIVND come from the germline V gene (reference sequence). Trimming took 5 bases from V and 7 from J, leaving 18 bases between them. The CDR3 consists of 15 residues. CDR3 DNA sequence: TGTGCCAGTAGTGAGGCCAGGGGATTTGGGAATGAGCAGTTCTTC. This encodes CASSEARGFGNEQFF.

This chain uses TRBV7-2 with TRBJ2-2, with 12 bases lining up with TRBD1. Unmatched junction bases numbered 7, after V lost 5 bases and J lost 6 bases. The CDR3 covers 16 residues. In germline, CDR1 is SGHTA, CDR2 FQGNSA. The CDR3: CASSRTGTGGSGELFF. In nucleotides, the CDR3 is TGTGCCAGCAGCCGGACCGGGACAGGGGGCTCCGGGGAGCTGTTTTTT.

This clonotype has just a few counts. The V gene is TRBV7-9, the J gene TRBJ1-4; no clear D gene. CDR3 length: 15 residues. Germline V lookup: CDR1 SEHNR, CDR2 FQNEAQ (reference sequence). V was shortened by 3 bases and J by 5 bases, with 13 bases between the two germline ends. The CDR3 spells CASSFPEGPNEKLFF. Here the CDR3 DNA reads TGTGCCAGCAGCTTTCCGGAGGGCCCGAATGAAAAACTGTTTTTT.

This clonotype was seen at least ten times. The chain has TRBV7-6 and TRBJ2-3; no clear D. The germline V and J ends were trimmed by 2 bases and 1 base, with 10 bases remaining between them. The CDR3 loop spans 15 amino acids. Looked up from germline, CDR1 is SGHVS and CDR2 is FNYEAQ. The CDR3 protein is CASSLTRIRTDTQYF. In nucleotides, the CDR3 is TGTGCCAGCAGCTTAACCAGAATTCGCACAGATACGCAGTATTTT. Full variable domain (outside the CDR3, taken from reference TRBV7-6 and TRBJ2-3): GAGVSQSPRYKVTKRGQDVALRCDPISGHVSLYWYRQALGQGPEFLTYFNYEAQQDKSGLPNDRFSAERPEGSISTLTIQRTEQRDSAMYRCASSLTRIRTDTQYFGPGTRLTVL.

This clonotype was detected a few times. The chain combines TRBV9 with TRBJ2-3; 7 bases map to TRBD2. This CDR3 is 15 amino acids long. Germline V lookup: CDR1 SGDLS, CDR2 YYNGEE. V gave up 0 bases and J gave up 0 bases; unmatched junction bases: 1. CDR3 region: CASSVEAGSTDTQYF. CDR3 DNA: TGTGCCAGCAGCGTAGAAGCGGGGAGCACAGATACGCAGTATTTT.

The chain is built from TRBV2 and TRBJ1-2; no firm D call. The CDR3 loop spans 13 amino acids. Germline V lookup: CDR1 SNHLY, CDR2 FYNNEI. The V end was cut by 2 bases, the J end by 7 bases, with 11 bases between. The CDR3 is CASSERTILGYTF. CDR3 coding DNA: TGTGCCAGCAGTGAAAGGACTATACTTGGCTACACCTTC.

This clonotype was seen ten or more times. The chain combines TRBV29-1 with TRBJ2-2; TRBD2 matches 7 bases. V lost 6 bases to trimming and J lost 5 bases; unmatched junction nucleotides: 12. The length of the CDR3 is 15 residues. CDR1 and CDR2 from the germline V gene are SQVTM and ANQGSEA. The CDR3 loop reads CSVSTASGPTGELFF. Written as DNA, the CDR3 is TGCAGCGTCTCCACGGCTAGCGGCCCGACCGGGGAGCTGTTTTTT.

The CDR3 spells CASSPLREIYNEQFF. As DNA, the CDR3 is TGTGCCAGCAGCCCCCTCCGGGAAATTTACAATGAGCAGTTCTTC. This chain connects TRBV7-6 to TRBJ2-1; weak D call: TRBD2 (5 bases). The V end was cut by 5 bases, the J end by 4 bases, with 15 bases between. The CDR3 contains 15 residues. CDR1 is SGHVS and CDR2 is FNYEAQ in the germline V gene.

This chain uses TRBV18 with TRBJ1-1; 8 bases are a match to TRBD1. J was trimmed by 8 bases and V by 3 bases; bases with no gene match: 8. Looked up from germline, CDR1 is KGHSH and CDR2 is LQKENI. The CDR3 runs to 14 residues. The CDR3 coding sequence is TGTGCCAGCTCACCGAAGACAGGGGTTTCAGAAGCTTTCTTT. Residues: CASSPKTGVSEAFF. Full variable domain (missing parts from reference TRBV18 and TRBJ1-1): NAGVMQNPRHLVRRRGQEARLRCSPMKGHSHVYWYRQLPEEGLKFMVYLQKENIIDESGMPKERFSAEFPKEGPSILRIQQVVRGDSAAYFCASSPKTGVSEAFFGQGTRLTVV.

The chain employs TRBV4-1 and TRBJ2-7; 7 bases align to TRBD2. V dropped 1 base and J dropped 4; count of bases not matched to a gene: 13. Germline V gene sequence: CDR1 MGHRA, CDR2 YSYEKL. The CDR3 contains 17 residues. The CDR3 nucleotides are TGCGCCAGCAGCCAAGTTATGGGGGGGGTTTTTATTTACGAGCAGTACTTC. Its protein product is CASSQVMGGVFIYEQYF.

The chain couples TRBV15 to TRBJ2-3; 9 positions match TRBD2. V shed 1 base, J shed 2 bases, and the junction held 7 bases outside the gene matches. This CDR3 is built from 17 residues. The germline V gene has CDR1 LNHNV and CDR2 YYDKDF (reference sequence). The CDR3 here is CATSRGLAGLSTDTQYF. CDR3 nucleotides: TGTGCCACCAGCAGAGGGCTAGCGGGGCTATCCACAGATACGCAGTATTTT.

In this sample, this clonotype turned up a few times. The CDR3, as DNA: TGTGCCAGCACCACCAAGCGGGGCGAGCAGTACTTC. Its translation: CASTTKRGEQYF. This rearrangement joins TRBV6-2 or TRBV6-3 to TRBJ2-7; 7 bases line up with TRBD2. With V trimmed by 7 bases and J by 6 bases, 6 bases remained unmatched. There are 12 residues in the CDR3. Germline V gene data show CDR1 as MNHEY and CDR2 as SVGEGT.

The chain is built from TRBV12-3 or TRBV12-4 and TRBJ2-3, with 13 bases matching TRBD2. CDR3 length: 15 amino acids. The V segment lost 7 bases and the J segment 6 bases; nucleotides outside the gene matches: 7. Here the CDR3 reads CASTGLAGQADTQYF. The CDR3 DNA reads TGTGCCAGCACGGGACTAGCGGGACAGGCGGATACGCAGTATTTT.

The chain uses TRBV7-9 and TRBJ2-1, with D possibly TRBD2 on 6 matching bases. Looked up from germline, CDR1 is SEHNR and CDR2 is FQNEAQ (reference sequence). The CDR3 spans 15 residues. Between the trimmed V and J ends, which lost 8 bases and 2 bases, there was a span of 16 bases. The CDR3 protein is CASVWEAGPYNEQFF. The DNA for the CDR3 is TGTGCCAGCGTTTGGGAAGCGGGCCCCTACAATGAGCAGTTCTTC.